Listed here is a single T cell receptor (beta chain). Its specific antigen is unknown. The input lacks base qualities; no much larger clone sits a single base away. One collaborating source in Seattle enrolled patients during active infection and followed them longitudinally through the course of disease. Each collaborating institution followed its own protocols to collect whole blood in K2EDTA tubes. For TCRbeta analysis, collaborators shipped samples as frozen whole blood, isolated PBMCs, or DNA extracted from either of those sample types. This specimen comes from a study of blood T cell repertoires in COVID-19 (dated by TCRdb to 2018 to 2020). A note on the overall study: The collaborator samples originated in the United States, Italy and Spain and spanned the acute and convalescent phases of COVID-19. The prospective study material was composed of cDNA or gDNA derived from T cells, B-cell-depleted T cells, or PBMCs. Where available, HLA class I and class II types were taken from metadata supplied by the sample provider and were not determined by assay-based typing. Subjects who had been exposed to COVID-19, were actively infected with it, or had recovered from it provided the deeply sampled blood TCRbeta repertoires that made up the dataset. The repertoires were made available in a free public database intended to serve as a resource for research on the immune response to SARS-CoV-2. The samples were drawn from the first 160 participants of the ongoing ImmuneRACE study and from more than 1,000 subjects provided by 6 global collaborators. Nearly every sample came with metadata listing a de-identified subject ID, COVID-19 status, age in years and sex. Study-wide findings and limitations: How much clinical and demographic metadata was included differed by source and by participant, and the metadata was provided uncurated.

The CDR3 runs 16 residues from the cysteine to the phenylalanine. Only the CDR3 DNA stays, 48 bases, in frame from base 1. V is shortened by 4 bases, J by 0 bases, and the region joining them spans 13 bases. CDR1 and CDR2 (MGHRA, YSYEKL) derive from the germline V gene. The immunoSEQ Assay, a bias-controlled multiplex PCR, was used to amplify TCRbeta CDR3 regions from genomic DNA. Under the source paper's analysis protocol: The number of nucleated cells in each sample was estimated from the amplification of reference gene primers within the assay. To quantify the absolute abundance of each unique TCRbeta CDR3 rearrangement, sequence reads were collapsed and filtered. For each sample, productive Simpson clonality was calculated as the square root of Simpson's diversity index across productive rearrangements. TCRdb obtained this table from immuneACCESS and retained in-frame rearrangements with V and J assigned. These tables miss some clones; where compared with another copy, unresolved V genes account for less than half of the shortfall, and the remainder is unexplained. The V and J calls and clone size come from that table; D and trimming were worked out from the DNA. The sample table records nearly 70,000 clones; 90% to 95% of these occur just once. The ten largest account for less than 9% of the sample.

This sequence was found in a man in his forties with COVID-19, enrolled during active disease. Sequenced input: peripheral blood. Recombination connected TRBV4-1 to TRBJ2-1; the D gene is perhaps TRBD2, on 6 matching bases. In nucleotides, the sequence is TGCGCCAGCAGCCCCGGGGAGGTTCGCTCCTACAATGAGCAGTTCTTC. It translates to CASSPGEVRSYNEQFF.